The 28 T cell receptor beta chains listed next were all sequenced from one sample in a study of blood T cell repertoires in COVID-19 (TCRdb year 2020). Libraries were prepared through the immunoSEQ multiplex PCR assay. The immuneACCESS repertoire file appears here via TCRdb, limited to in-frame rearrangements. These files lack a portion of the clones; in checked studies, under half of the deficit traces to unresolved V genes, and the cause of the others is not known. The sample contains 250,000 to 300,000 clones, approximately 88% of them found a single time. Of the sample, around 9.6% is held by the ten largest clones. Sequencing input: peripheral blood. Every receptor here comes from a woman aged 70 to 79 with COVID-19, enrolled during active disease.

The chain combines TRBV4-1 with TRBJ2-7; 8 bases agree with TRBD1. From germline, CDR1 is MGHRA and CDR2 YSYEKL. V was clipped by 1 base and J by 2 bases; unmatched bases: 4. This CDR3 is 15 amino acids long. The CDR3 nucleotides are TGCGCCAGCAGCCAAGCGGACAGGGAAACCTACGAGCAGTACTTC. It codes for CASSQADRETYEQYF.

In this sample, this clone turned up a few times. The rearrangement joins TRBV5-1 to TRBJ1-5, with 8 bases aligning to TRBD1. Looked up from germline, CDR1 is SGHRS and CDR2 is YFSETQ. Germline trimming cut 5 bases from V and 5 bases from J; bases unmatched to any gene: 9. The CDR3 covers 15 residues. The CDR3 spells CASSLTGEAYQPQHF. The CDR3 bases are TGCGCCAGCAGTTTGACAGGGGAGGCCTATCAGCCCCAGCATTTT.

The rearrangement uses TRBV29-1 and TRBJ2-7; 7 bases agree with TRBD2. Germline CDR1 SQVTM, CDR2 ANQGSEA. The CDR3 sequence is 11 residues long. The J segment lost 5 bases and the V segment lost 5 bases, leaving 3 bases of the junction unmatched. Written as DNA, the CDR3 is TGCAGCGTTAGCGGGGCAGACGAGCAGTACTTC. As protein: CSVSGADEQYF.

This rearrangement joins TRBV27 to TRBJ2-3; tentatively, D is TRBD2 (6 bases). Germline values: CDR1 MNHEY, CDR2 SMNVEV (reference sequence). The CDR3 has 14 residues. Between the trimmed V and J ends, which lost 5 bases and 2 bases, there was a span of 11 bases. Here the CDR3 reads CASSTLANTDTQYF. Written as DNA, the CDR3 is TGTGCCAGCAGTACGCTAGCGAACACAGATACGCAGTATTTT.

This chain's CDR3 is CASWAGAGPGRLFF. CDR3 nucleotide sequence: TGTGCCAGCTGGGCGGGCGCCGGACCGGGTAGGCTGTTTTTT. The gene calls are TRBV28 and TRBJ2-2; tentatively, D is TRBD2 (5 bases). Trimming stripped 8 bases from V and 13 bases from J, with 23 bases between. The CDR3 contains 14 residues. Germline loops: CDR1 MDHEN, CDR2 SYDVKM.

The CDR3 region is CASSPTVTNEKLFF. CDR3 coding DNA: TGCGCCAGCAGCCCGACAGTTACTAATGAAAAACTGTTTTTT. The rearrangement uses TRBV5-1 and TRBJ1-4; TRBD1 is a possible D gene (5 bases). The V gene's germline CDR1 is SGHRS and CDR2 YFSETQ. The V gene lost 4 bases and the J gene lost 2 bases, with 9 bases spanning the gap. The CDR3 extends over 14 amino acids.

This chain's CDR3 is CASSPDRVPQPQHF. The CDR3 DNA reads TGCGCCAGCAGCCCGGACAGGGTCCCTCAGCCCCAGCATTTT. V and J are TRBV4-1 and TRBJ1-5; 8 bases are a match to TRBD1. Looked up from germline, CDR1 is MGHRA and CDR2 is YSYEKL. The J segment lost 6 bases and the V segment lost 4 bases, leaving 5 bases of the junction unmatched. CDR3 length: 14 residues.

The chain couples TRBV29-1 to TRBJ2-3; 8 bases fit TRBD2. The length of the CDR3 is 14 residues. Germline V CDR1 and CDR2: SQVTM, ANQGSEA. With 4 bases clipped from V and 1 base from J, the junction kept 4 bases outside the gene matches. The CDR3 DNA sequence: TGCAGCGTTGCGGCGACTAGCGGCACAGATACGCAGTATTTT. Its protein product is CSVAATSGTDTQYF.

In DNA form, the CDR3 reads TGTGCCTGGAGGGGTAGCGGGAGGGAGGCCGGGGAGCTGTTTTTT. Protein: CAWRGSGREAGELFF. The chain links TRBV30 to TRBJ2-2; 11 positions match TRBD2. V lost 3 bases to trimming and J lost 6 bases; unmatched junction nucleotides: 6. This CDR3 is built from 15 residues. Germline-derived CDR1 and CDR2 are GTSNPN and SVGIG (reference sequence).

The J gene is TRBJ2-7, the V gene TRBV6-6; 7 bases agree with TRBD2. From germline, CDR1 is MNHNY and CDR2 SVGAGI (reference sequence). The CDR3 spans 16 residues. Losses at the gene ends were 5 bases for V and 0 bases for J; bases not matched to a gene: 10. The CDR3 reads CASSPAGRTSSYEQYF. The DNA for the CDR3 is TGTGCCAGCAGTCCTGCGGGGAGGACTAGCTCCTACGAGCAGTACTTC.

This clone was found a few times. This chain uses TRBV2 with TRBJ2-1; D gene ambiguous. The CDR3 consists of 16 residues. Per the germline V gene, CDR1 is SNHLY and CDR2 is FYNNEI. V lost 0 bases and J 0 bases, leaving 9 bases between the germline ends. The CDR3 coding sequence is TGTGCCAGCAGTGAAGCCTCTCCGAGCTCCTACAATGAGCAGTTCTTC. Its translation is CASSEASPSSYNEQFF.

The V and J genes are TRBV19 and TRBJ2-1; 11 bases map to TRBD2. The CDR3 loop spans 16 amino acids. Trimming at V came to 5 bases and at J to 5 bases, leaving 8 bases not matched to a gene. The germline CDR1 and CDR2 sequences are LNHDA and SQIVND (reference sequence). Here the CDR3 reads CASSDSGRALNNEQFF. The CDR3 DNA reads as TGTGCCAGTAGTGATAGCGGGAGGGCCCTGAACAATGAGCAGTTCTTC.

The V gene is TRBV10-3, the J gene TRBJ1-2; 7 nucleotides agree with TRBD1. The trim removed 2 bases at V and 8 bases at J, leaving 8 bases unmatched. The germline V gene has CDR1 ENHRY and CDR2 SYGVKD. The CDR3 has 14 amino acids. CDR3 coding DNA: TGTGCCATCAGTGAGCCAGAGACAGGGATCGGCTACACCTTC. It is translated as CAISEPETGIGYTF.

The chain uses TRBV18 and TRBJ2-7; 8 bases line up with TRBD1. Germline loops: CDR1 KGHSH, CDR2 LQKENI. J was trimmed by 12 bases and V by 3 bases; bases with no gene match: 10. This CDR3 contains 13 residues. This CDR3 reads CASSPLEDRGAYF. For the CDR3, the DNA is TGTGCCAGCTCACCGCTAGAAGACAGGGGTGCGTACTTC.

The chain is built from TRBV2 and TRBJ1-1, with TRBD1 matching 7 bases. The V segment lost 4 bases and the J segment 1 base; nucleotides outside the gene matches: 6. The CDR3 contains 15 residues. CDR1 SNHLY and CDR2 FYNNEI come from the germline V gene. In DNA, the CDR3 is TGTGCCAGCAGTGTTCAGGGGGTAGGGAACACTGAAGCTTTCTTT. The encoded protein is CASSVQGVGNTEAFF.

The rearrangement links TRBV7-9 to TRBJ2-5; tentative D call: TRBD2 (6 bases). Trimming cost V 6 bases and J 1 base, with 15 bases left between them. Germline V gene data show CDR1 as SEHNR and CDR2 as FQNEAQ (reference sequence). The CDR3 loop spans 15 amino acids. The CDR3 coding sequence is TGTGCCAGCAGTCGGTTGGAGGGATTCCAAGAGACCCAGTACTTC. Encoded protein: CASSRLEGFQETQYF.

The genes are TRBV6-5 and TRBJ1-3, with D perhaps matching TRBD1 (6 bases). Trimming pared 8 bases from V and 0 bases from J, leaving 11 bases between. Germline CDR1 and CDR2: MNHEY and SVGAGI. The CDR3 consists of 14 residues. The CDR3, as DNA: TGTGCCAGCGGACAGATATACTCTGGAAACACCATATATTTT. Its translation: CASGQIYSGNTIYF.

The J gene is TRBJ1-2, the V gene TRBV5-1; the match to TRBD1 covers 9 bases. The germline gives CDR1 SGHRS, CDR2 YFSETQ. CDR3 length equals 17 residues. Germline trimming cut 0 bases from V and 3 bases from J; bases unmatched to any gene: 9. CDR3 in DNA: TGCGCCAGCAGCTTGGCCTCGGGCCGGGACAGGGACTATGGCTACACCTTC. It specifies CASSLASGRDRDYGYTF.

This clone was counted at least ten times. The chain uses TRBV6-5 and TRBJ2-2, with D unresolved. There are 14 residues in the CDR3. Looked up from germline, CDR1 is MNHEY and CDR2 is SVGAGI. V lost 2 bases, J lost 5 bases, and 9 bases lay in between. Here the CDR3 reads CASSYSPRTGELFF. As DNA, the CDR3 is TGTGCCAGCAGTTACAGTCCGCGAACCGGGGAGCTGTTTTTT.

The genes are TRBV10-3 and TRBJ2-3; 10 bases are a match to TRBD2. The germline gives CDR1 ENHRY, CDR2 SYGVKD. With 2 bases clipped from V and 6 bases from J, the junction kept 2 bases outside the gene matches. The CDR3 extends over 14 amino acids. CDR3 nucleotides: TGTGCCATCAGTGAGCTAGCGGGAGAGGATACGCAGTATTTT. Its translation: CAISELAGEDTQYF.

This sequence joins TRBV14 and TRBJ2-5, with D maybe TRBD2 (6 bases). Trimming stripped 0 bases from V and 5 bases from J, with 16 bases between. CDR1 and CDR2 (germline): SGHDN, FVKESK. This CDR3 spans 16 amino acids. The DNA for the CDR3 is TGTGCCAGCAGCCAAGATATCCAAGGAGGGTTGGAGACCCAGTACTTC. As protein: CASSQDIQGGLETQYF.

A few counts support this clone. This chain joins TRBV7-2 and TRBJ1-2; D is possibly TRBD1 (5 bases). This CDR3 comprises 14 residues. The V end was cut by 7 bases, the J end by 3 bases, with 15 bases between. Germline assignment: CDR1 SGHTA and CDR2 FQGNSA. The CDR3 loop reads CASTPQVGHYGYTF. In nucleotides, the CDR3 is TGTGCCAGCACCCCACAGGTCGGCCACTATGGCTACACCTTC.

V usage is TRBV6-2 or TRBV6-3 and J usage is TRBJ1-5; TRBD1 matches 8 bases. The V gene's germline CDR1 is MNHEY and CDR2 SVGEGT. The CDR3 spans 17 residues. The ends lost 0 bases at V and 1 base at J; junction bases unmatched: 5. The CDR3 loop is CASSYSRQGLSNQPQHF. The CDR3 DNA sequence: TGTGCCAGCAGTTACTCTCGACAGGGGTTGAGCAATCAGCCCCAGCATTTT.

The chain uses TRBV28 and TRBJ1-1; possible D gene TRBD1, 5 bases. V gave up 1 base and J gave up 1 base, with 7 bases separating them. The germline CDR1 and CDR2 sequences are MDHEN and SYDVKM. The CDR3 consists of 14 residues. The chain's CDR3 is CASSLFTGNTEAFF. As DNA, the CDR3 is TGTGCCAGCAGTTTATTCACAGGGAACACTGAAGCTTTCTTT.

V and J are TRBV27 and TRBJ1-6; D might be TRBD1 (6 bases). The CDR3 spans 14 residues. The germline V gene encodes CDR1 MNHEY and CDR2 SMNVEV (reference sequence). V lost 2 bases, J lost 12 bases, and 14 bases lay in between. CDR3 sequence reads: CASSLEGLGGPLHF. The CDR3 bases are TGTGCCAGCAGTTTAGAGGGGCTAGGGGGACCCCTCCACTTT.

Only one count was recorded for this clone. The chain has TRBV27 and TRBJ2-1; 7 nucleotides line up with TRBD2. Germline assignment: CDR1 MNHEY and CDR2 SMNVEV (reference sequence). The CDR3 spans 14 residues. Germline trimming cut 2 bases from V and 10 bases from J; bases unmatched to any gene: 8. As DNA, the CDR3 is TGTGCCAGCAGTTTACCGGGACTAAAGACCGAGCAGTTCTTC. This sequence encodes CASSLPGLKTEQFF.

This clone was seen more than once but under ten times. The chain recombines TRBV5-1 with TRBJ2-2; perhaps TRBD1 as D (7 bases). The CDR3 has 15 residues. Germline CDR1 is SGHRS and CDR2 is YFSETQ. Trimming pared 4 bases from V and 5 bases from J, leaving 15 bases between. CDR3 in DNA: TGCGCCAGCAGCCCACGACAGGGAGGAACCGGGGAGCTGTTTTTT. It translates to CASSPRQGGTGELFF.

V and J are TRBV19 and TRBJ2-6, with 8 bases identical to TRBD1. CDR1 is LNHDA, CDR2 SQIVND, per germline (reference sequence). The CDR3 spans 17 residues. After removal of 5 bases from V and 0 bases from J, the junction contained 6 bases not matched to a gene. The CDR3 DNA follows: TGTGCCAGTAGTGAGGGGACAGGAGTCTCTGGGGCCAACGTCCTGACTTTC. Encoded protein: CASSEGTGVSGANVLTF. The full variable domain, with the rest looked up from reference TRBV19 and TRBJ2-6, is DGGITQSPKYLFRKEGQNVTLSCEQNLNHDAMYWYRQDPGQGLRLIYYSQIVNDFQKGDIAEGYSVSREKKESFPLTVTSAQKNPTAFYLCASSEGTGVSGANVLTFGAGSRLTVL.